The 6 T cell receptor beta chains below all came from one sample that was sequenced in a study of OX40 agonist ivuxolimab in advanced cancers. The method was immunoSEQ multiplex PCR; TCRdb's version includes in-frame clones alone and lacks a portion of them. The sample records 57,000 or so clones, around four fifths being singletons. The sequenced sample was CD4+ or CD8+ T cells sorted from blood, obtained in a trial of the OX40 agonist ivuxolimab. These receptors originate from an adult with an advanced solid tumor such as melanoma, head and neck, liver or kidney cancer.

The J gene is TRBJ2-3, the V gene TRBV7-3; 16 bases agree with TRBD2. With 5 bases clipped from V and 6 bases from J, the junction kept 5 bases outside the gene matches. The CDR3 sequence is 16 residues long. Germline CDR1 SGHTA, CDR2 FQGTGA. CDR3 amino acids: CASSPGLAGGLDTQYF. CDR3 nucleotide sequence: TGTGCCAGCAGCCCGGGACTAGCGGGAGGGTTGGATACGCAGTATTTT.

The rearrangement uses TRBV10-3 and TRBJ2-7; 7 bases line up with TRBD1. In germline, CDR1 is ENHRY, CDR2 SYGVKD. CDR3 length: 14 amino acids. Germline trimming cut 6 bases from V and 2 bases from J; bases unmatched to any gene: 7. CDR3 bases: TGTGCCATCAGCCCGCAGGGGGAACCCTACGAGCAGTACTTC. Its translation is CAISPQGEPYEQYF.

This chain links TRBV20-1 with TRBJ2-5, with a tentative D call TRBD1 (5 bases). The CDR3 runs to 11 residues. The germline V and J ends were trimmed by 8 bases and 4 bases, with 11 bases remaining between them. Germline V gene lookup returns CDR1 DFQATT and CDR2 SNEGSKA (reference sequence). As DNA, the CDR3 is TGCAGTCTCTCCGACAGAGAGACCCAGTACTTC. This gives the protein CSLSDRETQYF.

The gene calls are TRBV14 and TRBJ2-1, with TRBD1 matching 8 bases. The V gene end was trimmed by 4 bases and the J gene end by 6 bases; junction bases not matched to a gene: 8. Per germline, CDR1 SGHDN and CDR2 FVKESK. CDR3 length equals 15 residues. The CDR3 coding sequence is TGTGCCAGCAGCCCACAGGCAGGGGGCCTCAATGAGCAGTTCTTC. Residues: CASSPQAGGLNEQFF.

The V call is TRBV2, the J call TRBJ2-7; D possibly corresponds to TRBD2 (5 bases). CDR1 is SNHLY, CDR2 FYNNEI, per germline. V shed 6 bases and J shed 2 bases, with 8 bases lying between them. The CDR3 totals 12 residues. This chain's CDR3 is CASSPEAYEQYF. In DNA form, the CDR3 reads TGTGCCAGCAGCCCGGAGGCCTACGAGCAGTACTTC.

CDR3 amino acids: CAWRRGNTEAFF. The DNA of the CDR3 is TGTGCCTGGAGACGTGGGAACACTGAAGCTTTCTTT. The chain carries TRBV30 and TRBJ1-1, with D hard to call. CDR1 is GTSNPN and CDR2 is SVGIG in the germline V gene (reference sequence). The CDR3 is made up of 12 amino acids. Trimming pared 3 bases from V and 1 base from J, leaving 6 bases between.